The 6 T cell receptor beta chains reported below all come from one sample, sequenced in a study of lymphopenia after photon versus proton radiotherapy. Profiling relied on immunoSEQ multiplex PCR, and the TCRdb table lists in-frame clones only, not all of them. The table includes 50,000 to 65,000 clones, around 90% detected once. The sequences come from peripheral blood, collected from a patient treated with proton-based radiotherapy. These receptors were taken from an elderly man with esophageal cancer.

V usage is TRBV5-8 and J usage is TRBJ1-1; 7 bases are shared with TRBD1. This CDR3 spans 16 amino acids. V dropped 2 bases and J dropped 5; count of bases not matched to a gene: 12. The germline gives CDR1 SGHTS, CDR2 YDEGEE. DNA of the CDR3: TGTGCCAGCAGCTTTACAGGGGTACTTTCTAGGACTGAAGCTTTCTTT. Encoded protein: CASSFTGVLSRTEAFF.

The chain couples TRBV30 to TRBJ1-1; D gene unclear. Trimming shortened V by 4 bases and J by 1 base, and 10 bases separated the two germline ends. Germline loops: CDR1 GTSNPN, CDR2 SVGIG (reference sequence). The CDR3 has 13 residues. The CDR3 loop is CAWIQTSNTEAFF. The DNA of the CDR3 is TGTGCCTGGATTCAGACCTCGAACACTGAAGCTTTCTTT.

The CDR3 nucleotides are TGTGCCAGCAGCCCGAGATACGCGCGGGGGGTTTCCTACGAGCAGTACTTC. As protein: CASSPRYARGVSYEQYF. V usage is TRBV7-9 and J usage is TRBJ2-7, with TRBD2 matching over 8 bases. The CDR3 has 17 residues. Germline V gene data show CDR1 as SEHNR and CDR2 as FQNEAQ (reference sequence). Unmatched junction bases numbered 13, after V lost 5 bases and J lost 1 base.

The V call is TRBV4-1, the J call TRBJ2-3, with D tentatively TRBD1 (7 bases). CDR1 and CDR2 from the germline V gene are MGHRA and YSYEKL. CDR3 length: 16 amino acids. The V gene lost 0 bases and the J gene lost 3 bases, with 13 bases spanning the gap. CDR3 in DNA: TGCGCCAGCAGCCAAGATATGCAGGGGGGAACAGATACGCAGTATTTT. Amino acid sequence: CASSQDMQGGTDTQYF.

This clone appeared a single time. This chain links TRBV5-6 with TRBJ2-3; maybe TRBD1 (6 bases). Germline V lookup: CDR1 SGHDT, CDR2 YYEEEE. V lost 2 bases, J lost 1 base, and 11 bases lay in between. The CDR3 extends over 15 amino acids. The CDR3 nucleotides are TGTGCCAGCAGCTTATACAGGGTACGCACAGATACGCAGTATTTT. The encoded protein is CASSLYRVRTDTQYF.

J is TRBJ2-5 and V is TRBV18; D call uncertain. The length of the CDR3 is 14 residues. The germline V gene encodes CDR1 KGHSH and CDR2 LQKENI. The V gene lost 4 bases and the J gene lost 0 bases, with 9 bases spanning the gap. The CDR3: CASSRQTYQETQYF. DNA for the CDR3: TGTGCCAGCTCACGGCAGACGTACCAAGAGACCCAGTACTTC. Full variable domain (rest looked up from reference TRBV18 and TRBJ2-5): NAGVMQNPRHLVRRRGQEARLRCSPMKGHSHVYWYRQLPEEGLKFMVYLQKENIIDESGMPKERFSAEFPKEGPSILRIQQVVRGDSAAYFCASSRQTYQETQYFGPGTRLLVL.